Listed here are 10 T cell receptor beta chains from one sample, sequenced in a study of shared clonotypes between healthy human individuals. The data were produced by immunoSEQ multiplex PCR, yet TCRdb's version contains in-frame clones alone and is incomplete. The sample lists 550,000 to 700,000 clones, 73% occurring once. Sequenced material: memory CD4+ T cells sorted from blood. This sample's subset: CD45RA-negative fraction. Receptor source: a woman in her 30s in good health.

The V gene is TRBV11-2, the J gene TRBJ2-1; weak D call: TRBD2 (5 bases). From germline, CDR1 is SGHAT and CDR2 FQNNGV. Trimming stripped 8 bases from V and 3 bases from J, with 11 bases between. This CDR3 spans 13 amino acids. CDR3 amino acids: CASEIGGYNEQFF. CDR3 DNA: TGTGCCAGCGAGATAGGAGGCTACAATGAGCAGTTCTTC.

The rearrangement joins TRBV7-2 to TRBJ2-1; tentatively, D is TRBD2 (6 bases). V gave up 6 bases and J gave up 1 base, with 16 bases separating them. The CDR3 is 16 amino acids. Germline assignment: CDR1 SGHTA and CDR2 FQGNSA. The CDR3 region has the DNA TGTGCCAGCAGGTACTTCTTGGGGACTTCCTACAATGAGCAGTTCTTC. It codes for CASRYFLGTSYNEQFF.

This clone was seen more than once but under ten times. The genes are TRBV5-1 and TRBJ2-4, with 7 bases that match TRBD1. Germline values: CDR1 SGHRS, CDR2 YFSETQ. The CDR3 sequence is 14 residues long. V lost 4 bases to trimming and J lost 3 bases; unmatched junction nucleotides: 4. CDR3: CASSPGTDKNIQYF. In nucleotides, the CDR3 is TGCGCCAGCAGCCCCGGGACAGACAAAAACATTCAGTACTTC.

The chain recombines TRBV13 with TRBJ2-5, with 7 bases that match TRBD2. This CDR3 spans 14 amino acids. CDR1 PRHDT and CDR2 FYEKMQ come from the germline V gene (reference sequence). V dropped 5 bases and J dropped 2; count of bases not matched to a gene: 5. The CDR3 spells CASSPQAGQETQYF. The CDR3 region has the DNA TGTGCCAGCAGCCCCCAAGCGGGACAAGAGACCCAGTACTTC.

This clone was seen a few times. V gene TRBV6-1 combines with J gene TRBJ2-3; 11 nucleotides line up with TRBD2. CDR3 length equals 14 residues. V was clipped by 2 bases and J by 14 bases; unmatched bases: 9. Germline CDR1 and CDR2: MNHNS and SASEGT. CDR3 region: CASSETILAGVGYF. CDR3 DNA: TGTGCCAGCAGTGAAACCATACTAGCGGGAGTCGGGTATTTT.

The sample holds a few counts of this clone. The V call is TRBV28, the J call TRBJ2-7; maybe TRBD1 (6 bases). From germline, CDR1 is MDHEN and CDR2 SYDVKM. V lost 5 bases and J lost 6, with 20 bases in between. This CDR3 spans 15 amino acids. The CDR3 here is CASSGWGQGESEQYF. The CDR3 DNA reads TGTGCCAGCAGTGGCTGGGGGCAGGGCGAGAGCGAGCAGTACTTC.

The chain has TRBV7-9 and TRBJ2-3; D not certain. The germline V gene encodes CDR1 SEHNR and CDR2 FQNEAQ (reference sequence). Trimming left V 5 bases short and J 8 bases short, with 8 bases between. The CDR3 runs to 11 residues. The CDR3 region has the DNA TGTGCCAGCAGCCCAGCAATTACGCAGTATTTT. Its translation: CASSPAITQYF.

Worth noting for this clone: The sample has other DNA sequences that encode this CDR3 too. This sequence joins TRBV11-2 and TRBJ1-1; TRBD1 is a possible D gene (6 bases). Germline V gene lookup returns CDR1 SGHAT and CDR2 FQNNGV. This CDR3 region has 14 residues. V dropped 3 bases and J dropped 1 base, with 9 bases sitting between them. CDR3: CASSLGARNTEAFF. The CDR3 DNA follows: TGTGCCAGCAGCTTGGGGGCGAGGAACACTGAAGCTTTCTTT.

About this clone itself: Mismatch with germline at one junction end may stem from a read error. Other nucleotide sequences from this sample produce the same CDR3. This sequence joins TRBV6-1 and TRBJ1-2; D not certain. The CDR3 has 10 amino acids. Germline-derived CDR1 and CDR2 are MNHNS and SASEGT. The CDR3 loop is CASSDYGYTF. CDR3 sequence (DNA): TGTGCCAGCAGTGACTACGGCTACACCTTC.

The gene calls are TRBV7-9 and TRBJ2-7; the match to TRBD1 covers 11 bases. CDR1 SEHNR and CDR2 FQNEAQ come from the germline V gene (reference sequence). With V trimmed by 5 bases and J by 1 base, 10 bases remained unmatched. The CDR3 sequence is 17 residues long. In nucleotides, the CDR3 is TGTGCCAGCAGCCCTAGGCCCGGGACAGGGGGTTCCTACGAGCAGTACTTC. Translation gives CASSPRPGTGGSYEQYF.